The 21 T cell receptor beta chains reported below all come from one sample, sequenced in a study of cytomegalovirus exposure and HLA in healthy donors (dated by TCRdb to 2016 to 2017). Receptors were amplified or captured by the immunoSEQ multiplex PCR assay. For the multiplex PCR, a mixture combining 60 forward primers for TCR Vbeta segments and 13 reverse primers for TCR Jbeta segments was used. Imported from immuneACCESS, the table was reduced by TCRdb to in-frame sequences with V and J called. These copies leave out some clones; in studies compared against another copy, an unresolved V gene accounts for under half, and the cause of the remainder is not known. The table for this sample lists 150,000 to 200,000 clones; 65% to 85% of them were counted only once. Jointly, the top ten make up less than 2% of the sample. The sequenced sample consisted of PBMCs. These receptor sequences come from a man younger than 35 in good health and CMV-seronegative.

This clone showed up just a few times. Distinct nucleotide sequences in the sample also encode this CDR3. The chain joins TRBV7-2 to TRBJ2-3; D is uncertain. Trimming stripped 4 bases from V and 1 base from J, with 6 bases between. This CDR3 spans 13 amino acids. The V gene's germline CDR1 is SGHTA and CDR2 FQGNSA. The CDR3 protein is CASSSSGTDTQYF. As DNA, the CDR3 is TGTGCCAGCAGCTCCTCGGGCACAGATACGCAGTATTTT.

The chain is built from TRBV5-1 and TRBJ1-2, with D unclear. This CDR3 has 16 amino acids. The V gene lost 0 bases and the J gene lost 10 bases, with 22 bases spanning the gap. Germline CDR1 reads SGHRS; CDR2 reads YFSETQ. The DNA for the CDR3 is TGCGCCAGCAGCTTGGGAGCCCTGGGAGGGAATGGAGACTACACCTTC. This codes for CASSLGALGGNGDYTF.

V usage is TRBV7-2 and J usage is TRBJ2-6, with TRBD2 as a possible D gene (5 bases). Between the trimmed V and J ends, which lost 4 bases and 0 bases, there was a span of 7 bases. Germline V CDR1 and CDR2: SGHTA, FQGNSA. The length of the CDR3 is 15 residues. The DNA for the CDR3 is TGTGCCAGCAGCTCCGGGGTCTCTGGGGCCAACGTCCTGACTTTC. Its translation: CASSSGVSGANVLTF.

The chain is built from TRBV5-6 and TRBJ1-6, with 8 nucleotides matching TRBD1. This CDR3 is built from 15 residues. Trimming took 2 bases from V and 7 from J; bases not matched to a gene: 5. The germline gives CDR1 SGHDT, CDR2 YYEEEE. CDR3 in amino acids: CASSFVGQGNSPLHF. DNA for the CDR3: TGTGCCAGCAGCTTTGTTGGACAGGGAAATTCACCCCTCCACTTT.

The chain joins TRBV15 to TRBJ2-7; 7 positions agree with TRBD1. Germline V gives CDR1 LNHNV, CDR2 YYDKDF (reference sequence). J was trimmed by 6 bases and V by 5 bases; bases with no gene match: 10. The length of the CDR3 is 14 residues. In nucleotides, the CDR3 is TGTGCCACCAGCCGCCGGGACAGTGGCTTCGAGCAGTACTTC. Its protein is CATSRRDSGFEQYF. Full variable domain (remainder filled in from reference TRBV15 and TRBJ2-7): DAMVIQNPRYQVTQFGKPVTLSCSQTLNHNVMYWYQQKSSQAPKLLFHYYDKDFNNEADTPDNFQSRRPNTSFCFLDIRSPGLGDTAMYLCATSRRDSGFEQYFGPGTRLTVT.

V gene TRBV19 combines with J gene TRBJ2-5, with 7 bases aligning to TRBD1. Trimming took 5 bases from V and 5 from J; bases not matched to a gene: 26. The CDR3 has 20 amino acids. CDR1 is LNHDA and CDR2 is SQIVND in the germline V gene (reference sequence). The CDR3 reads CASSPEGAGTHRPQLETQYF. Here the CDR3 DNA reads TGTGCCAGTAGTCCCGAGGGGGCCGGGACCCATCGCCCGCAGTTGGAGACCCAGTACTTC.

The chain recombines TRBV28 with TRBJ2-7; 9 positions agree with TRBD2. There are 14 residues in the CDR3. Germline assignment: CDR1 MDHEN and CDR2 SYDVKM. V trimming: 8 bases; J trimming: 2 bases; junction bases outside the gene matches: 7. The chain's CDR3 is CASLTRGRAYEQYF. Written as DNA, the CDR3 is TGTGCCAGCTTAACGCGCGGGAGGGCCTACGAGCAGTACTTC.

CDR3 sequence (DNA): TGTGCCATCAGTGGTGGAGGGGGGGGGAACACTGAAGCTTTCTTT. It specifies CAISGGGGGNTEAFF. The gene calls are TRBV10-3 and TRBJ1-1; tentative D call: TRBD1 (6 bases). CDR1 is ENHRY, CDR2 SYGVKD, per germline. This CDR3 has 15 amino acids. V was cut by 4 bases and J by 1 base, with 13 bases left in between.

This clone was seen just once. The rearrangement uses TRBV2 and TRBJ2-3; TRBD2 aligns across 9 bases. CDR1 and CDR2 (germline): SNHLY, FYNNEI. The ends lost 5 bases at V and 2 bases at J; junction bases unmatched: 5. The CDR3 spans 15 residues. CDR3 loop: CASSPTSGFTDTQYF. CDR3 nucleotide sequence: TGTGCCAGCAGTCCAACTAGCGGGTTCACAGATACGCAGTATTTT. The full variable domain, its missing parts supplied by reference TRBV2 and TRBJ2-3, is EPEVTQTPSHQVTQMGQEVILRCVPISNHLYFYWYRQILGQKVEFLVSFYNNEISEKSEIFDDQFSVERPDGSNFTLKIRSTKLEDSAMYFCASSPTSGFTDTQYFGPGTRLTVL.

The V call is TRBV7-9, the J call TRBJ2-7; D unclear. Trimming stripped 4 bases from V and 5 bases from J, with 9 bases between. The germline CDR1 and CDR2 sequences are SEHNR and FQNEAQ (reference sequence). The CDR3 is made up of 12 amino acids. CDR3: CASSYSADEQYF. DNA of the CDR3: TGTGCCAGCAGCTATAGTGCTGACGAGCAGTACTTC.

V and J are TRBV29-1 and TRBJ2-1; 7 bases agree with TRBD1. Germline CDR1 and CDR2: SQVTM and ANQGSEA. With 8 bases clipped from V and 7 bases from J, the junction kept 11 bases outside the gene matches. The CDR3 runs to 13 residues. The CDR3, as DNA: TGCAGCCAATCCACCAGGGGGACGAATGAGCAGTTCTTC. Amino acid sequence: CSQSTRGTNEQFF.

This clone was detected once. The chain joins TRBV6-1 to TRBJ1-4; TRBD1 matches at 10 bases. The CDR3 is 15 residues long. Germline V lookup: CDR1 MNHNS, CDR2 SASEGT. Germline trimming cut 6 bases from V and 3 bases from J; bases unmatched to any gene: 4. This chain's CDR3 is CASSRTGGPNEKLFF. In nucleotides, the CDR3 is TGTGCCAGCAGCAGGACAGGGGGGCCTAATGAAAAACTGTTTTTT.

The rearrangement uses TRBV9 and TRBJ2-5; a possible D gene is TRBD2 (5 bases). CDR3 length equals 16 residues. V was trimmed by 0 bases and J by 5 bases, leaving 17 bases between them. The germline V gene encodes CDR1 SGDLS and CDR2 YYNGEE. The CDR3 DNA follows: TGTGCCAGCAGCGTAGGGCTAGCCCATAAGCGGGAGACCCAGTACTTC. It is translated as CASSVGLAHKRETQYF.

The V call is TRBV4-3, the J call TRBJ1-1; D gene unclear. The V and J ends lost 0 bases and 0 bases respectively, with 8 bases between them. Germline V gene sequence: CDR1 LGHNA, CDR2 YSLEER. The CDR3 runs to 15 residues. CDR3 residues: CASSQDGQMNTEAFF. CDR3 bases: TGCGCCAGCAGCCAAGATGGCCAGATGAACACTGAAGCTTTCTTT.

The chain employs TRBV9 and TRBJ1-2; D gene ambiguous. CDR1 is SGDLS and CDR2 is YYNGEE in the germline V gene. Between the trimmed V and J ends, which lost 0 bases and 3 bases, there was a span of 12 bases. The CDR3 is made up of 15 amino acids. CDR3 nucleotides: TGTGCCAGCAGCGTAGACCCAGGCCCTGACTATGGCTACACCTTC. This translates into CASSVDPGPDYGYTF.

The chain is built from TRBV6-5 and TRBJ2-7; 7 bases map to TRBD1. Germline CDR1 MNHEY, CDR2 SVGAGI. The CDR3 is made up of 14 amino acids. Unmatched junction bases numbered 6, after V lost 2 bases and J lost 5 bases. The DNA of the CDR3 is TGTGCCAGCAGTTACCGGGACAGCCTCGACGAGCAGTACTTC. Encoded protein: CASSYRDSLDEQYF.

V is TRBV11-2 and J is TRBJ2-2, with a tentative D call TRBD2 (5 bases). CDR3 length equals 15 residues. In germline, CDR1 is SGHAT, CDR2 FQNNGV. V lost 1 base and J 2 bases, leaving 8 bases between the germline ends. Here the CDR3 DNA reads TGTGCCAGCAGCTTAGCCCTAGCTAACACCGGGGAGCTGTTTTTT. It specifies CASSLALANTGELFF.

The V gene is TRBV7-3, the J gene TRBJ2-5; possibly TRBD1 for D (6 bases). The DNA end is more similar to TRBJ2-7, so the J call may be wrong. Germline-derived CDR1 and CDR2 are SGHTA and FQGTGA. The CDR3 spans 14 residues. The CDR3 DNA follows: TGTGCCAGCAGCTTATCGGCAGGGGCCTACGAGCAGTACTTC. Protein sequence: CASSLSAGAYEQYF.

This rearrangement joins TRBV30 to TRBJ2-4, with D uncertain. Germline CDR1 reads GTSNPN; CDR2 reads SVGIG (reference sequence). Trimming cost V 5 bases and J 4 bases, with 15 bases left between them. The CDR3 runs 14 residues. CDR3 sequence (DNA): TGTGCCTGGTCTGATGGCCAAAAGAAAAACATTCAGTACTTC. It translates to CAWSDGQKKNIQYF.

The gene calls are TRBV2 and TRBJ2-5; TRBD2 agrees at 11 bases. CDR1 and CDR2 from the germline V gene are SNHLY and FYNNEI. Trimming removed 6 bases from V and 4 bases from J; junction bases left unmatched: 1. The length of the CDR3 is 13 residues. CDR3 residues: CASRGLAGETQYF. The CDR3 nucleotides are TGTGCCAGCAGAGGACTAGCGGGAGAGACCCAGTACTTC. The whole variable domain, filled in from reference TRBV2 and TRBJ2-5, reads EPEVTQTPSHQVTQMGQEVILRCVPISNHLYFYWYRQILGQKVEFLVSFYNNEISEKSEIFDDQFSVERPDGSNFTLKIRSTKLEDSAMYFCASRGLAGETQYFGPGTRLLVL.

The V call is TRBV2, the J call TRBJ1-4; TRBD1 might be the D (6 bases). CDR3 size: 15 residues. Per the germline V gene, CDR1 is SNHLY and CDR2 is FYNNEI. Trimming stripped 1 base from V and 5 bases from J, with 11 bases between. Here the CDR3 reads CASSEEGVGNEKLFF. DNA of the CDR3: TGTGCCAGCAGTGAAGAGGGGGTTGGGAATGAAAAACTGTTTTTT.